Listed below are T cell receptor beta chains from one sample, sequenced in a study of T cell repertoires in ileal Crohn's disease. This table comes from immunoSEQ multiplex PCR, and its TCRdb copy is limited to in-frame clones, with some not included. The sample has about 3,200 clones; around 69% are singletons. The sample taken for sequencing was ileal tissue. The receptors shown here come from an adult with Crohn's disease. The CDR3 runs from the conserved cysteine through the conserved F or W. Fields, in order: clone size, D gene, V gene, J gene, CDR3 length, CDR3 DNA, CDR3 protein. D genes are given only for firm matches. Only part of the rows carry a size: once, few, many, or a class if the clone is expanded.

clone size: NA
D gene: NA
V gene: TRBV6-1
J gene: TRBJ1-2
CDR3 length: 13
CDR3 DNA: TGTGCCAGCAGTTTCGGACAGAGTGGTGGCTACACCTTC
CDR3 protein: CASSFGQSGGYTF

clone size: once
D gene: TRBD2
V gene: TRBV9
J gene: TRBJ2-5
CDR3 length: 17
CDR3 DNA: TGTGCCAGCAGCGCCGCCGGGACTAGCGGGAGAAGAGAGACCCAGTACTTC
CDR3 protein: CASSAAGTSGRRETQYF

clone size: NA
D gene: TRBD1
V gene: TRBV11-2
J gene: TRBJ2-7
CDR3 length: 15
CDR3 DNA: TGTGCCAGCAGCCGAGAAAACGACAGGGGCTACGAGCAGTACTTC
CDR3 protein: CASSRENDRGYEQYF

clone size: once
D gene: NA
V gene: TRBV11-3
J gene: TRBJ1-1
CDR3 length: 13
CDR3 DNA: TGTGCCAGCAGCTTAACCCAGAACACTGAAGCTTTCTTT
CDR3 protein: CASSLTQNTEAFF

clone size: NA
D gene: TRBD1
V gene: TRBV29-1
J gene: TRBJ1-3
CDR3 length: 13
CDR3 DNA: TGCAGCGCCGAAGACGGGACAGCTGACACCATATATTTT
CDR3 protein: CSAEDGTADTIYF

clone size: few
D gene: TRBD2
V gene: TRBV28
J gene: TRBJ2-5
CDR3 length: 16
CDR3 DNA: TGTGCCAGCCTCTCCCCTGAAGCGGGAGGAGGAGAGACCCAGTACTTC
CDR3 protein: CASLSPEAGGGETQYF

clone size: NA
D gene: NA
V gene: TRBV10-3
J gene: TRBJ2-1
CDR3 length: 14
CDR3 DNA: TGTGCCATCGAAGCGGATAGCTCCTACAATGAGCAGTTCTTC
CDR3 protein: CAIEADSSYNEQFF

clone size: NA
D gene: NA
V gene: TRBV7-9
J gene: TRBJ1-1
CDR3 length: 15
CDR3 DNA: TGTGCCAGCAGCTTAAGGGGCCCGGTGGGCACTGAAGCTTTCTTT
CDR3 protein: CASSLRGPVGTEAFF

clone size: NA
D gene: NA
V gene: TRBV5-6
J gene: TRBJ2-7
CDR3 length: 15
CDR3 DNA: TGTGCCAGCAGCTTTCGAGGACAAAAAGCGTACGAGCAGTACTTC
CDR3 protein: CASSFRGQKAYEQYF

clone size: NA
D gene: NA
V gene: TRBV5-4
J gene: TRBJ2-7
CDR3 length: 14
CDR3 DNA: TGTGCCAGCAGCTTGCCGGGGAGCTCCTACGAGCAGTACTTC
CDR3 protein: CASSLPGSSYEQYF

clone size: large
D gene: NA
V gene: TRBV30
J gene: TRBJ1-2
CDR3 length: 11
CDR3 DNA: TGTGCCTGGAGGGTAGGGATTGGCTACACCTTC
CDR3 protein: CAWRVGIGYTF

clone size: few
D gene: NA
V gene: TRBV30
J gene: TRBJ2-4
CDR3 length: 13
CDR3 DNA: TGTGCCTGGAGTGAGGTCCGGGGAAACATTCAGTACTTC
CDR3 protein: CAWSEVRGNIQYF

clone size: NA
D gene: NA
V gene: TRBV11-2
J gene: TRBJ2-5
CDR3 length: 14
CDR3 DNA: TGTGCCAGCAGCTTAGTTGGGAAACAAGAGACCCAGTACTTC
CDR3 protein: CASSLVGKQETQYF

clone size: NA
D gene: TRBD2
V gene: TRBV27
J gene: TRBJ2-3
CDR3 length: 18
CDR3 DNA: TGTGCCAGCAGGATCAACTCGGGACTAGCGGGAAGCACAGATACGCAGTATTTT
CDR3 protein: CASRINSGLAGSTDTQYF

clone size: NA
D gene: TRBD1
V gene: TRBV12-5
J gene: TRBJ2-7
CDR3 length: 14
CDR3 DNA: TGTGCTAGTGGTTTCGCCGGGACAGGGAACGAGCAGTACTTC
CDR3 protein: CASGFAGTGNEQYF

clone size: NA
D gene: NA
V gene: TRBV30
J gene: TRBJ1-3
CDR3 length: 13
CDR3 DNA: TGTGCCTGGAGTAGTGCCTCTGGAAACACCATATATTTT
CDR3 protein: CAWSSASGNTIYF

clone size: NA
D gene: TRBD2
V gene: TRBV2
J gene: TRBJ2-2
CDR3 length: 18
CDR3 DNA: TGTGCCAGCAGGCCTCCGTCAGCGGGAGGGCCTATAACCGGGGAGCTGTTTTTT
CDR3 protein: CASRPPSAGGPITGELFF

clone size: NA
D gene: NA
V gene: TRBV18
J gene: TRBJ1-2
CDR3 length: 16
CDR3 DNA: TGTGCCAGCTCACCACTGGGGCAGACTGCTAACTATGGCTACACCTTC
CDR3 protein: CASSPLGQTANYGYTF

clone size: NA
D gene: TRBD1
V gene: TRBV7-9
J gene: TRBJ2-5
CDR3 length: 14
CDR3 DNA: TGTGCCAGCAGCCAGACAGGGAAACAAGAGACCCAGTACTTC
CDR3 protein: CASSQTGKQETQYF

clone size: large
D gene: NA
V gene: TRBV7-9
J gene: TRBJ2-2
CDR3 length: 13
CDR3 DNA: TGTGCCAGCAGCGGGTCTAACACCGGGGAGCTGTTTTTT
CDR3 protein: CASSGSNTGELFF

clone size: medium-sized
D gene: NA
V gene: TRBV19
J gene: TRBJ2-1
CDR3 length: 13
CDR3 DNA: TGTGCCAGTAGTAAGCCTAGCCCTAATGAGCAGTTCTTC
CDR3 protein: CASSKPSPNEQFF

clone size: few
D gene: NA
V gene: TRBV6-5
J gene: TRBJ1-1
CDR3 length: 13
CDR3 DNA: TGTGCCAGCAGTTGGCGGGGTACGACTGAAGCTTTCTTT
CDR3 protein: CASSWRGTTEAFF

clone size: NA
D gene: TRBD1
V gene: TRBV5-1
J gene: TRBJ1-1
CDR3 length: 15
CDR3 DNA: TGCGCCAGCAGCGCGGTCCAGGGGGTGAACACTGAAGCTTTCTTT
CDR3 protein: CASSAVQGVNTEAFF

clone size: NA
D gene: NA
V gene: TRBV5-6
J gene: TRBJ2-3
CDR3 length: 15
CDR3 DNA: TGTGCCAGCAGCTCTCGGGGGCTTCTAACAGATACGCAGTATTTT
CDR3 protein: CASSSRGLLTDTQYF

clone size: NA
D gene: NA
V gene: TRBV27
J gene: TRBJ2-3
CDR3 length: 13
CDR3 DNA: TGTGCCAGCAGTCCCTACCCCACAGATACGCAGTATTTT
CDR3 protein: CASSPYPTDTQYF

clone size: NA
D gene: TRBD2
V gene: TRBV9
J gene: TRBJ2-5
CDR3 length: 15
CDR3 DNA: TGTGCCAGCAGCGTAGATGGCGGGAGGGAAGAGACCCAGTACTTC
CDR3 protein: CASSVDGGREETQYF

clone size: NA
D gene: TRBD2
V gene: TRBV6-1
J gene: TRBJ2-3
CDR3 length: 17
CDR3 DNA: TGTGCCAGCAGTGAAGGGCAAGCGGGAGGGCCAGCAGATACGCAGTATTTT
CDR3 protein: CASSEGQAGGPADTQYF

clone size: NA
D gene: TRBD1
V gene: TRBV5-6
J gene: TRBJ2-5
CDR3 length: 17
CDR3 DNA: TGTGCCAGCAGCCTTGCTTTTGGACAGGGGTTAACGGAGACCCAGTACTTC
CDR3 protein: CASSLAFGQGLTETQYF

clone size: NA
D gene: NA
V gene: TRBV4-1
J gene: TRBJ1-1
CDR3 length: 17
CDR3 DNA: TGCGCCAGCAGCCAAGACGAAGTCTTCCGGGCTTACACTGAAGCTTTCTTT
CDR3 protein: CASSQDEVFRAYTEAFF

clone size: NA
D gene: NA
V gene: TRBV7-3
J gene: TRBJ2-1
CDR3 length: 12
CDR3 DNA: TGTGCCAGCAGCGCCCTAGGGAATGAGCAGTTCTTC
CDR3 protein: CASSALGNEQFF

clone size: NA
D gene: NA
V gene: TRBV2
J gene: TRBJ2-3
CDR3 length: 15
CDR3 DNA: TGTGCCAGCAGTGAGGAGGGTGTGAGCACAGATACGCAGTATTTT
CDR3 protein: CASSEEGVSTDTQYF

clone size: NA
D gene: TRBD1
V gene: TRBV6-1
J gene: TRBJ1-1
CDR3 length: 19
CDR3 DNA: TGTGCCAGCAGTGGGGTATTCGCGGGACAGGGGGCCAGGGTTACTGAAGCTTTCTTT
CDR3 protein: CASSGVFAGQGARVTEAFF

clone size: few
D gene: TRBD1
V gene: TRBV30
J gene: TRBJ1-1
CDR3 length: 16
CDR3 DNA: TGTGCCTGGACGCGTCCCAGGGACAGTTTAAACACTGAAGCTTTCTTT
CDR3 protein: CAWTRPRDSLNTEAFF

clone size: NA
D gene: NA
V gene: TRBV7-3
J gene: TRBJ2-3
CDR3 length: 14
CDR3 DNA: TGTGCCAGCAGCTTAACAGGCCAAGCAGATACGCAGTATTTT
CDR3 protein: CASSLTGQADTQYF

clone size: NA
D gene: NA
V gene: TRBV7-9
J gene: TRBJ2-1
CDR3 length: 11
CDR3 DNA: TGTGCCAGCAGCTTTGGCGGGGAGCAGTTCTTC
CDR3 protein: CASSFGGEQFF